The 17 T cell receptor beta chains below were found in one sample sequenced in a study of blood T cell repertoires in COVID-19 (dated by TCRdb to the early 2020s). The library was obtained by the immunoSEQ multiplex PCR assay. The source is immuneACCESS, and TCRdb retained only in-frame sequences with V and J called. Part of the clones is not carried over; for the studies checked, unresolved V genes explain less than half of this, and the remainder is unexplained. For this sample there are some 180,000 clones; 80% appear just once. The ten largest clonotypes hold 5.5% to 8.5% of the sample. Sequencing used peripheral blood. All receptors derive from a man in his 60s with acute or convalescent COVID-19.

The rearrangement joins TRBV10-1 to TRBJ2-7; 8 nucleotides agree with TRBD2. Germline-derived CDR1 and CDR2 are WNHNN and SYGVQD (reference sequence). Germline trimming cut 9 bases from V and 0 bases from J; bases unmatched to any gene: 13. This CDR3 contains 16 residues. CDR3 bases: TGCGCCAGGCGCCCACTTAGCGGGGCCAGCTCCTACGAGCAGTACTTC. Its translation is CARRPLSGASSYEQYF.

This clone was observed a few times. The chain joins TRBV6-4 to TRBJ1-2; 7 bases align to TRBD1. The CDR3 spans 15 residues. J lost 8 bases, V lost 0 bases, and 9 bases had no gene match. Germline V lookup: CDR1 MRHNA, CDR2 SNTAGT. The CDR3 spells CASSDSVTGARGYTF. For the CDR3, the DNA is TGTGCCAGCAGTGACTCAGTAACAGGGGCGCGGGGCTACACCTTC.

The table lists this clone with a few counts. The chain couples TRBV20-1 to TRBJ2-7; tentative D call: TRBD2 (6 bases). Between the trimmed V and J ends, which lost 3 bases and 2 bases, there was a span of 14 bases. The CDR3 is 14 residues long. Germline values: CDR1 DFQATT, CDR2 SNEGSKA (reference sequence). For the CDR3, the DNA is TGCAGTGCTAGTGGACTAACCTCGACCTACGAGCAGTACTTC. This sequence encodes CSASGLTSTYEQYF.

This chain links TRBV7-9 with TRBJ2-3, with D maybe TRBD2 (5 bases). Trimming pared 2 bases from V and 0 bases from J, leaving 15 bases between. The CDR3 runs 17 residues. From germline, CDR1 is SEHNR and CDR2 FQNEAQ (reference sequence). The chain's CDR3 is CASSLTVGVTSTDTQYF. The DNA of the CDR3 is TGTGCCAGCAGCTTAACCGTCGGGGTTACTAGCACAGATACGCAGTATTTT.

This clone was seen more than once but under ten times. The chain combines TRBV7-2 with TRBJ2-3, with D perhaps matching TRBD2 (5 bases). The CDR3 is 14 amino acids. Germline assignment: CDR1 SGHTA and CDR2 FQGNSA. V lost 1 base, J lost 2 bases, and 7 bases lay in between. The CDR3 coding sequence is TGTGCCAGCAGCTTAGACGGGAACACAGATACGCAGTATTTT. Translating it yields CASSLDGNTDTQYF.

V is TRBV24-1 and J is TRBJ2-3; weak D call: TRBD2 (5 bases). Germline V gene lookup returns CDR1 KGHDR and CDR2 SFDVKD. V was trimmed by 1 base and J by 0 bases, leaving 10 bases between them. The CDR3 runs to 16 residues. Written as DNA, the CDR3 is TGTGCCACCAGTGATTTTACGGGAACTAGCACAGATACGCAGTATTTT. Amino acid sequence: CATSDFTGTSTDTQYF.

The chain recombines TRBV2 with TRBJ2-2, with 7 positions matching TRBD1. CDR1 and CDR2 from the germline V gene are SNHLY and FYNNEI. The CDR3 loop spans 14 amino acids. V dropped 6 bases and J dropped 4; count of bases not matched to a gene: 5. Here the CDR3 DNA reads TGTGCCAGCAGAGGACAGGATCCCACCGGGGAGCTGTTTTTT. It translates to CASRGQDPTGELFF.

The rearrangement links TRBV7-3 to TRBJ2-3; possibly TRBD1 for D (6 bases). The CDR3 has 16 residues. Looked up from germline, CDR1 is SGHTA and CDR2 is FQGTGA. Trimming took off 1 base at V and 1 base at J, with 12 bases between the two ends. CDR3 sequence: CASSLMARGRTDTQYF. The CDR3 DNA is TGTGCCAGCAGCTTAATGGCCAGGGGACGCACAGATACGCAGTATTTT.

The rearrangement uses TRBV11-3 and TRBJ1-6; weak D call: TRBD1 (6 bases). Between the trimmed V and J ends, which lost 2 bases and 10 bases, there was a span of 21 bases. Looked up from germline, CDR1 is SGHNT and CDR2 is YENEEA. CDR3 length equals 17 residues. CDR3 protein: CASSLFRREGVGSPLHF. The DNA for the CDR3 is TGTGCCAGCAGCTTATTCCGCAGGGAGGGGGTAGGCTCACCCCTCCACTTT.

This rearrangement joins TRBV5-1 to TRBJ1-6; D may be TRBD1 (5 bases). CDR1 and CDR2 from the germline V gene are SGHRS and YFSETQ. The CDR3 loop spans 14 amino acids. V lost 6 bases to trimming and J lost 6 bases, with 13 bases between them. CDR3 coding DNA: TGCGCCAGCACAGAGGGGCGGGGTAATTCACCCCTCCACTTT. It codes for CASTEGRGNSPLHF.

To note about this clone: Additional DNA sequences in this sample encode the identical CDR3. V and J are TRBV6-5 and TRBJ2-7; TRBD2 is a possible D gene (5 bases). Looked up from germline, CDR1 is MNHEY and CDR2 is SVGAGI. The CDR3 runs to 12 residues. Trimming took off 5 bases at V and 4 bases at J, with 9 bases between the two ends. In DNA, the CDR3 is TGTGCCAGCAGTCCACGGGGTTACGAGCAGTACTTC. As protein: CASSPRGYEQYF.

This sequence joins TRBV5-1 and TRBJ2-7; D is perhaps TRBD1 (5 bases). This CDR3 contains 17 residues. The ends were cut back, 3 bases at V and 4 bases at J, with 23 bases in the middle. Germline V gene data show CDR1 as SGHRS and CDR2 as YFSETQ. The CDR3 nucleotides read TGCGCCAGCAGCTCCCCTGGTGATCAGGGTCCATGGTACGAGCAGTACTTC. This codes for CASSSPGDQGPWYEQYF.

The V and J genes are TRBV3-1 (or the pseudogene TRBV3-2) and TRBJ1-4; D gene unclear. Germline values: CDR1 LGHDT, CDR2 YNNKEL (reference sequence). Trimming took off 1 base at V and 11 bases at J, with 11 bases between the two ends. This CDR3 has 13 amino acids. CDR3 sequence reads: CASSQASLEKLFF. Written as DNA, the CDR3 is TGTGCCAGCAGCCAAGCCTCACTGGAGAAACTGTTTTTT.

This clone was seen once. The V call is TRBV6-2 or TRBV6-3, the J call TRBJ1-6, with D unclear. This CDR3 region has 11 residues. V was trimmed by 2 bases and J by 14 bases, leaving 7 bases between them. Germline V CDR1 and CDR2: MNHEY, SVGEGT. In DNA, the CDR3 is TGTGCCAGCAGTTACCTTCAGGCCCTCCACTTT. This gives the protein CASSYLQALHF.

The gene calls are TRBV12-3 or TRBV12-4 and TRBJ2-3; D ambiguous. The CDR3 covers 12 residues. V lost 4 bases and J lost 1, with 3 bases in between. Here the CDR3 reads CASSSGTDTQYF. DNA of the CDR3: TGTGCCAGCAGTTCTGGCACAGATACGCAGTATTTT.

The genes are TRBV6-2 or TRBV6-3 and TRBJ2-7; TRBD2 matches 9 bases. With 2 bases clipped from V and 3 bases from J, the junction kept 8 bases outside the gene matches. Germline lookup yields CDR1 MNHEY and CDR2 SVGEGT. This CDR3 comprises 16 residues. The CDR3 here is CASSYPKRGAFYEQYF. The CDR3 nucleotides are TGTGCCAGCAGTTACCCGAAGCGGGGGGCCTTCTACGAGCAGTACTTC.

Ten or more counts support this clone. This CDR3 is also generated by other DNA sequences in the sample. The chain is built from TRBV7-8 and TRBJ2-5; 10 bases are shared with TRBD2. V gave up 5 bases and J gave up 4 bases; unmatched junction bases: 4. The CDR3 has 14 residues. Germline V gene sequence: CDR1 SGHVS, CDR2 FQNEAQ. CDR3 protein: CASSRGLARETQYF. As DNA, the CDR3 is TGTGCCAGCAGCAGGGGACTAGCGCGAGAGACCCAGTACTTC.